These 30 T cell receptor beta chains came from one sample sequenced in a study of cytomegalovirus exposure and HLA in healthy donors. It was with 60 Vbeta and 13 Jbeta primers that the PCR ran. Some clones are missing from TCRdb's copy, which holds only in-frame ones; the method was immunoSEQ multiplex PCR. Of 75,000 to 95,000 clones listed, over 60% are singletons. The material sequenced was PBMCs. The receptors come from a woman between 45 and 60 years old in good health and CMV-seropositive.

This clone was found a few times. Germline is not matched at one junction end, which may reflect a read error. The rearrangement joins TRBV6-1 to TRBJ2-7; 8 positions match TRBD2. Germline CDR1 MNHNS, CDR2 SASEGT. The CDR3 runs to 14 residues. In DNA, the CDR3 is TGTGCCAGCTGCGCGGGGGGAACCTCCTACGGGCAGTACTTC. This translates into CASCAGGTSYGQYF.

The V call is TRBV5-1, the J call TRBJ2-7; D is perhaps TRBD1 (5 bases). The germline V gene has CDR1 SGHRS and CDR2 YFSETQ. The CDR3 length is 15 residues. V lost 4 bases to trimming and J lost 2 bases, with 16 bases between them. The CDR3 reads CASSNPDTATYEQYF. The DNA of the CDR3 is TGCGCCAGCAGCAACCCGGACACGGCTACCTACGAGCAGTACTTC. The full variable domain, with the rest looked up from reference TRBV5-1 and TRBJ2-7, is KAGVTQTPRYLIKTRGQQVTLSCSPISGHRSVSWYQQTPGQGLQFLFEYFSETQRNKGNFPGRFSGRQFSNSRSEMNVSTLELGDSALYLCASSNPDTATYEQYFGPGTRLTVT.

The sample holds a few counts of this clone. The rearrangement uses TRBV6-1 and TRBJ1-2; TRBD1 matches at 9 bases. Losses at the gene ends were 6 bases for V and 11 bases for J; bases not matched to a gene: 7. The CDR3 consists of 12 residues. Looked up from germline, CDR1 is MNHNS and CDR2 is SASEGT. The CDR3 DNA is TGTGCCAGCAGCGAGAGGGACAGGGTGTACACCTTC. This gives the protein CASSERDRVYTF.

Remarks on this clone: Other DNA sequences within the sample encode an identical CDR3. In nucleotides, the CDR3 is TGTGCCAGCAGTTTTCCGGGACAGGGGGCGACTGAAGCTTTCTTT. Residues: CASSFPGQGATEAFF. The chain uses TRBV28 and TRBJ1-1; 12 nucleotides line up with TRBD1. The V gene end was trimmed by 3 bases and the J gene end by 5 bases; junction bases not matched to a gene: 4. There are 15 residues in the CDR3. CDR1 is MDHEN, CDR2 SYDVKM, per germline.

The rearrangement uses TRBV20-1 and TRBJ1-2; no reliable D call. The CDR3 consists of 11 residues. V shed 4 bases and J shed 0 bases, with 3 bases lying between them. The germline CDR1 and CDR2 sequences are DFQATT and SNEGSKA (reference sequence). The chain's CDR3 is CSATANYGYTF. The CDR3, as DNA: TGCAGTGCTACGGCTAACTATGGCTACACCTTC.

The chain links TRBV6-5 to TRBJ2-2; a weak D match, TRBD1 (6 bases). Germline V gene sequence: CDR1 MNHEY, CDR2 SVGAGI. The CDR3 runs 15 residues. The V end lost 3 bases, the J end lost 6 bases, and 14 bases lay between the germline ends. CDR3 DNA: TGTGCCAGCAGTTATCAGGGACATCAGTCCGGGGAGCTGTTTTTT. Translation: CASSYQGHQSGELFF.

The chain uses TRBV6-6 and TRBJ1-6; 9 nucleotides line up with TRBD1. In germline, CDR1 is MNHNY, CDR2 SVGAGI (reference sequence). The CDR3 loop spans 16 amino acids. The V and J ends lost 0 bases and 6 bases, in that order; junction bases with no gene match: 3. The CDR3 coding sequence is TGTGCCAGCAGTTACTCGACAGGGGGGGGTAATTCACCCCTCCACTTT. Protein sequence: CASSYSTGGGNSPLHF.

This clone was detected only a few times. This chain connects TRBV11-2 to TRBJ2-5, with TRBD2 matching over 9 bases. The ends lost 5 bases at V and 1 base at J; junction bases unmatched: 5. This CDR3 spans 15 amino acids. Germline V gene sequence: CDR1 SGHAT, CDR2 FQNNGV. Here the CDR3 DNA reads TGTGCCAGCAGCCTCAGACTAGCGGTCCAAGAGACCCAGTACTTC. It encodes CASSLRLAVQETQYF.

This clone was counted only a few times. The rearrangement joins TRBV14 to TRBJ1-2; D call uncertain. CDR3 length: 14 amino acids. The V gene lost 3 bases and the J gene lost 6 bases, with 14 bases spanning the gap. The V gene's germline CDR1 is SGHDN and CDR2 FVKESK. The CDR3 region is CASSHGLTWNGYTF. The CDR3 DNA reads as TGTGCCAGCAGCCATGGACTCACGTGGAATGGCTACACCTTC.

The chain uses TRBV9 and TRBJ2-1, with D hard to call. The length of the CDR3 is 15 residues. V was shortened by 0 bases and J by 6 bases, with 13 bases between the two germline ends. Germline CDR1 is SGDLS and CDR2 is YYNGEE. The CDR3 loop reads CASSVELLGPNEQFF. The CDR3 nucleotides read TGTGCCAGCAGCGTAGAGTTACTTGGGCCCAATGAGCAGTTCTTC.

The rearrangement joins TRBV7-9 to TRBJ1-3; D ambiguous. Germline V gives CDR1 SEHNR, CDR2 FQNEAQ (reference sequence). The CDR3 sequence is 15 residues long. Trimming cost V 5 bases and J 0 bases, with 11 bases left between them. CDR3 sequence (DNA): TGTGCCAGCAGCCCGCGCGGTAACTCTGGAAACACCATATATTTT. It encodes CASSPRGNSGNTIYF.

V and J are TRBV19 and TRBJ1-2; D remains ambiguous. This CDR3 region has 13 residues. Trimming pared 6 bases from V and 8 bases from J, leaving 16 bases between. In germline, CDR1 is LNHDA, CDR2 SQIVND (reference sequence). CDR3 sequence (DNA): TGTGCCAGTAGGGGCGGTGGAGGTTTGGGCTACACCTTC. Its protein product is CASRGGGGLGYTF.

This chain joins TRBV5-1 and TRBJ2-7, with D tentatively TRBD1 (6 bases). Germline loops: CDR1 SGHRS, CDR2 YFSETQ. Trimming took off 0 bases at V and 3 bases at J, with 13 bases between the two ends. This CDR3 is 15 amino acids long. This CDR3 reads CASSLGDTTYYEQYF. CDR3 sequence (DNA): TGCGCCAGCAGCTTGGGGGACACAACCTACTACGAGCAGTACTTC.

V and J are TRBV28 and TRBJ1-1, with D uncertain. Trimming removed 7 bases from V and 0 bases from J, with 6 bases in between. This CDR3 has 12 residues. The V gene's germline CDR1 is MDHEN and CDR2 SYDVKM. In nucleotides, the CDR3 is TGTGCCAGCATCTCAGTGAACACTGAAGCTTTCTTT. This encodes CASISVNTEAFF.

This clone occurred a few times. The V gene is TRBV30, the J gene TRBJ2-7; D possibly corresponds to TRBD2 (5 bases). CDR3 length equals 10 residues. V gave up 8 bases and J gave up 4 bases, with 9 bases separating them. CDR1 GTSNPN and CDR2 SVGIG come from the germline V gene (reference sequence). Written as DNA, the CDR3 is TGTGCCGCGGGCCTTTACGAGCAGTACTTC. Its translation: CAAGLYEQYF.

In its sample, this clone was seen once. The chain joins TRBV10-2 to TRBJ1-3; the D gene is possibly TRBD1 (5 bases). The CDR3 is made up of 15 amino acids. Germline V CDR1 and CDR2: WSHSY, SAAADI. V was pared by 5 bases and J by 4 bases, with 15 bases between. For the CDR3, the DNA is TGCGCCAGCAGTCCGGGGGGGTCCATGGGAAACACCATATATTTT. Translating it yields CASSPGGSMGNTIYF.

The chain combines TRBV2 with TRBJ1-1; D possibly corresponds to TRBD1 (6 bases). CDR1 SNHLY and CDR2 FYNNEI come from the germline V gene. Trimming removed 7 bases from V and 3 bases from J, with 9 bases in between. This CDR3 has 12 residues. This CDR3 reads CASIKGDTEAFF. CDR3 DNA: TGTGCCAGCATAAAGGGGGACACTGAAGCTTTCTTT.

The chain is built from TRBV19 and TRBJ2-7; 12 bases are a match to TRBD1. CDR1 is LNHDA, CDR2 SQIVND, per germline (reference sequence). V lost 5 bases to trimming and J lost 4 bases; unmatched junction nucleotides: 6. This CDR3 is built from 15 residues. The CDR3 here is CASSSPGQGAYEQYF. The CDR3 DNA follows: TGTGCCAGTAGTTCTCCGGGACAGGGGGCTTACGAGCAGTACTTC.

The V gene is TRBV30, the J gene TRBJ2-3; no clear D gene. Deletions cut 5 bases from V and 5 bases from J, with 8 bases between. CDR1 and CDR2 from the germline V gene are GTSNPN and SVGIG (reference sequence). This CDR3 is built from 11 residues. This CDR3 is CAWGLRDTQYF. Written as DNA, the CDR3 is TGTGCCTGGGGCCTCAGAGATACGCAGTATTTT.

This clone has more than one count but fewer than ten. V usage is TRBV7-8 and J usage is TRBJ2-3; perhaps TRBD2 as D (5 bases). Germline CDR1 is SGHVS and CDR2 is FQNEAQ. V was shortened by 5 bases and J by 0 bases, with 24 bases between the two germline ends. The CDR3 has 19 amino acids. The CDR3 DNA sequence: TGTGCCAGCAGCCCCATCCCCCCCGGGCCCAGGAGGAGCACAGATACGCAGTATTTT. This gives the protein CASSPIPPGPRRSTDTQYF.

The CDR3 DNA sequence: TGCGCCAGCAGCCAAGACAGGAACAGGGGAAACACCATATATTTT. Amino acids: CASSQDRNRGNTIYF. The V and J genes are TRBV4-1 and TRBJ1-3; weak D call: TRBD1 (5 bases). Germline loops: CDR1 MGHRA, CDR2 YSYEKL. Trimming took 0 bases from V and 4 from J, leaving 10 bases between them. The CDR3 has 15 amino acids.

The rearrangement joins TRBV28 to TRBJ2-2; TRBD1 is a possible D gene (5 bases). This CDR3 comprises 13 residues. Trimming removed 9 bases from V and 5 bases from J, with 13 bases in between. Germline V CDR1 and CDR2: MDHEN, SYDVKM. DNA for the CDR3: TGTGCCAGTCAAGGAAGGGGAACCGGGGAGCTGTTTTTT. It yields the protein CASQGRGTGELFF. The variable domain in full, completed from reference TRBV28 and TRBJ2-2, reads DVKVTQSSRYLVKRTGEKVFLECVQDMDHENMFWYRQDPGLGLRLIYFSYDVKMKEKGDIPEGYSVSREKKERFSLILESASTNQTSMYLCASQGRGTGELFFGEGSRLTVL.

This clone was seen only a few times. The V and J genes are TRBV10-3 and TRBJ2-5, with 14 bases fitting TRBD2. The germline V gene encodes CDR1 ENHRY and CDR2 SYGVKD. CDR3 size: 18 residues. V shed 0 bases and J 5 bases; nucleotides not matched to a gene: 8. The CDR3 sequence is CAISESPRTSGGRETQYF. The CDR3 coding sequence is TGTGCCATCAGTGAGTCGCCCAGGACTAGCGGGGGGCGGGAGACCCAGTACTTC.

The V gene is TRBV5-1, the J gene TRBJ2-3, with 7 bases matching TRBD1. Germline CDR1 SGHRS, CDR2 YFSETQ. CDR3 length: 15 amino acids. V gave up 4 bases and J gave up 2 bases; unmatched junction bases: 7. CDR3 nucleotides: TGCGCCAGCAGCCCGACAGGGAGATACACAGATACGCAGTATTTT. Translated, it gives CASSPTGRYTDTQYF.

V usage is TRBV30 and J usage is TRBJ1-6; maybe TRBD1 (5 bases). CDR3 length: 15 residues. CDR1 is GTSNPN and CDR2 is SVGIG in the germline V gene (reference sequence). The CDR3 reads CAVETGTAYNSPLHF. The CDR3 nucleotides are TGTGCTGTTGAGACCGGGACTGCCTATAATTCACCCCTCCACTTT.

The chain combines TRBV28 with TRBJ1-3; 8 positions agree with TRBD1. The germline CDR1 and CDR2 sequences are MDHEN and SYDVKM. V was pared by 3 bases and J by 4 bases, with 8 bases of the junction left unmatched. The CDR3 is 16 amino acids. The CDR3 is CASSFPRTGIGNTIYF. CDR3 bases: TGTGCCAGCAGTTTCCCCCGGACAGGGATCGGAAACACCATATATTTT. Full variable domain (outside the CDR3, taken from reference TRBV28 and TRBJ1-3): DVKVTQSSRYLVKRTGEKVFLECVQDMDHENMFWYRQDPGLGLRLIYFSYDVKMKEKGDIPEGYSVSREKKERFSLILESASTNQTSMYLCASSFPRTGIGNTIYFGEGSWLTVV.

CDR3 DNA sequence: TGCGCCAGCAGCTTACTAGCGGGGACGACCCAAGAGACCCAGTACTTC. Translated: CASSLLAGTTQETQYF. This sequence joins TRBV5-1 and TRBJ2-5, with TRBD2 matching 10 bases. This CDR3 is built from 16 residues. The V segment lost 2 bases and the J segment 1 base; nucleotides outside the gene matches: 5. Germline V gene data show CDR1 as SGHRS and CDR2 as YFSETQ.

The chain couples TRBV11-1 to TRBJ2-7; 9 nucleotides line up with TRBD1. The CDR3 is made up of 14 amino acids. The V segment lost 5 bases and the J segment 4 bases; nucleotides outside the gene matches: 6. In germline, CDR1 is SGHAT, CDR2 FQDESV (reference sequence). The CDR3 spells CASSIRQGVYEQYF. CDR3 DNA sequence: TGTGCCAGCAGCATCCGACAGGGGGTGTACGAGCAGTACTTC.

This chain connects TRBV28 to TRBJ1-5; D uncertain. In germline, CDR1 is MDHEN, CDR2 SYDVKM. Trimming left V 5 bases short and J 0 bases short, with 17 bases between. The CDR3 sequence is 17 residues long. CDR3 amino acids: CASSPSRGRYSNQPQHF. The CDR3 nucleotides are TGTGCCAGCAGTCCCTCGAGAGGCAGATATAGCAATCAGCCCCAGCATTTT.

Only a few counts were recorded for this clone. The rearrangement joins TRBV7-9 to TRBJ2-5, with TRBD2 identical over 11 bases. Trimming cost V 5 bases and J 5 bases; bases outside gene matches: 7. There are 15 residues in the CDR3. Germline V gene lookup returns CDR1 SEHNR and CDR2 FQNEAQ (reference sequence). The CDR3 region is CASSDPLAGEETQYF. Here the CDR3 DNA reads TGTGCCAGCAGCGACCCACTAGCGGGGGAGGAGACCCAGTACTTC.